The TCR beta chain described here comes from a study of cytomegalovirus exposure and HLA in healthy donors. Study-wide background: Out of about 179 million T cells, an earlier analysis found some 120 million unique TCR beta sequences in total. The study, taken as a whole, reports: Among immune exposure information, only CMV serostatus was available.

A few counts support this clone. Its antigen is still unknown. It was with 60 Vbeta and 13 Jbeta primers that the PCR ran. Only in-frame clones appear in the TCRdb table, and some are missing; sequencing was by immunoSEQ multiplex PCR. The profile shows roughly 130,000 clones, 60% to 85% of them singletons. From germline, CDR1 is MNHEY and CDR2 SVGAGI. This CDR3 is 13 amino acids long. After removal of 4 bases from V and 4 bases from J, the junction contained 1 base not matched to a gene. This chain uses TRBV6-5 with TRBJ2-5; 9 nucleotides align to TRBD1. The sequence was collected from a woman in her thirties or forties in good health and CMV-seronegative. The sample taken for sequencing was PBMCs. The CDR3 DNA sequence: TGTGCCAGCAGTTGGGACAGGGCAGAGACCCAGTACTTC. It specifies CASSWDRAETQYF.